The present T cell receptor (beta chain) was sequenced within a study of T cell repertoires in cytomegalovirus infection. About the study: Public TCR beta signatures marked donors with CMV infection and the matching HLA.

On this clonotype itself: The antigen is not known.

J was trimmed by 2 bases and V by 1 base; bases with no gene match: 4. The CDR3 loop spans 15 amino acids. Per the germline V gene, CDR1 is SGHVS and CDR2 is FNYEAQ. General study results and limits: Clonotypes of TCR beta that were HLA-C-restricted and CMV-specific dominated the ex vivo response. Cumulative public TCR beta family frequency identified carriers of CMV plus the relevant HLA.

TCRdb re-analysed the reads in MiXCR, keeping a single row per CDR3 protein. Of approximately 990,000 distinct CDR3 sequences listed, approximately 32% are singletons. This chain links TRBV7-6 with TRBJ2-5, with 7 positions matching TRBD2. This specimen consisted of cultured CD8+ T cells from PBMCs, obtained from culture after CMV antigen stimulation. This TCR was sampled from a human donor in good health (CMV status not recorded). Some clones in this sample may be carry-over from other donors' samples. This chain's CDR3 is CASSLGGGEQETQYF. The CDR3 DNA reads as TGTGCCAGCAGCTTAGGGGGGGGGGAACAAGAGACCCAGTACTTC.